These T cell receptor beta chains were read from a single sample in a study of cytomegalovirus exposure and HLA in healthy donors. Produced via immunoSEQ multiplex PCR; TCRdb's table is partial and in-frame only. Here the sample spans about 98,000 clones, about 94% being singletons. Sample: PBMCs. Source of these receptors: a young woman in good health and CMV-seronegative. The CDR3 runs from the conserved cysteine through the conserved F or W. A D gene is named only where the DNA matches it firmly. Size is stated for part of the rows, as once, few or many counts, or as a class when the clone is expanded.

d_gene	abundance	v_gene	j_gene	CDR3aa	CDR3nt
.	.	TRBV6-5	TRBJ2-7	CASSILAGSSYEQYF	TGTGCCAGCAGTATCTTGGCCGGGAGCTCCTACGAGCAGTACTTC
TRBD2	.	TRBV23-1	TRBJ2-7	CASSQNFPSRHLAGDDWAYEQYF	TGCGCCAGCAGTCAAAACTTTCCCTCCAGACATCTAGCGGGAGACGACTGGGCCTACGAGCAGTACTTC
.	.	TRBV7-8	TRBJ1-1	CASSLRGTEAFF	TGTGCCAGCAGCTTAAGGGGGACTGAAGCTTTCTTT
TRBD1	.	TRBV29-1	TRBJ2-3	CSVAYFLGGRTDTQYF	TGCAGCGTTGCTTACTTTTTAGGGGGCCGGACAGATACGCAGTATTTT
.	.	TRBV25-1	TRBJ2-1	CASSEVEGFSYNEQFF	TGTGCCAGCAGTGAAGTGGAGGGTTTTAGTTACAATGAGCAGTTCTTC
TRBD2	.	TRBV7-2	TRBJ2-3	CASSLDGREVIGTDTQYF	TGTGCCAGCAGCTTAGATGGGCGGGAGGTCATCGGCACAGATACGCAGTATTTT
TRBD1	.	TRBV11-2	TRBJ1-1	CASSSTDRGLGMNTEAFF	TGTGCCAGCAGCTCCACAGACAGGGGGTTGGGAATGAACACTGAAGCTTTCTTT
TRBD1	.	TRBV5-1	TRBJ2-1	CASSLTTGGSGTYNEQFF	TGCGCCAGCAGCTTGACCACAGGGGGCTCAGGAACCTACAATGAGCAGTTCTTC
TRBD1	.	TRBV6-5	TRBJ2-6	CATSQGADGANVLTF	TGTGCCACCTCACAGGGGGCCGATGGGGCCAACGTCCTGACTTTC
TRBD1	.	TRBV5-1	TRBJ2-7	CASSSSGQGDEQYF	TGCGCCAGCAGCTCATCGGGACAGGGGGACGAGCAGTACTTC
TRBD1	once	TRBV2	TRBJ1-1	CASSLRTGGTTEAFF	TGTGCCAGCAGTCTGCGGACAGGGGGGACCACTGAAGCTTTCTTT
.	.	TRBV19	TRBJ2-5	CASSGARETQYF	TGTGCCAGTAGTGGGGCGAGGGAGACCCAGTACTTC
TRBD2	.	TRBV10-1	TRBJ2-7	CASSPTSGRVEQYF	TGCGCCAGCAGCCCGACTAGCGGGAGAGTCGAGCAGTACTTC
.	once	TRBV10-3	TRBJ1-1	CAISVMRGFGAFF	TGTGCCATCAGTGTAATGAGAGGATTCGGAGCTTTCTTT
TRBD1	once	TRBV9	TRBJ1-2	CASSSRPGTGKGHYGYTF	TGTGCCAGCAGCTCCCGTCCCGGGACAGGGAAAGGGCACTATGGCTACACCTTC
.	.	TRBV9	TRBJ2-2	CASSVGSETNTGELFF	TGTGCCAGCAGCGTAGGTAGCGAGACGAACACCGGGGAGCTGTTTTTT
TRBD2	.	TRBV5-1	TRBJ2-1	CASSPTPGLGDNEQFF	TGCGCCAGCAGCCCCACACCGGGACTAGGTGACAATGAGCAGTTCTTC
.	.	TRBV4-2	TRBJ2-1	CASSQEALGNEQFF	TGTGCCAGCAGCCAAGAAGCCCTCGGCAATGAGCAGTTCTTC
.	.	TRBV9	TRBJ2-6	CASSLRTDFWGSNVLTF	TGTGCCAGCAGCCTAAGGACAGACTTCTGGGGTTCCAACGTCCTGACTTTC
.	.	TRBV27	TRBJ1-6	CASARGRENSPLHF	TGTGCCAGCGCCAGAGGGAGGGAAAATTCACCCCTCCACTTT
.	.	TRBV10-3	TRBJ1-2	CAISVGEGNYGYTF	TGTGCCATCAGTGTGGGGGAGGGAAACTATGGCTACACCTTC
TRBD1	.	TRBV7-2	TRBJ2-7	CASSTRTGGNEQYF	TGTGCCAGCAGCACCCGGACAGGGGGGAACGAGCAGTACTTC
TRBD1	.	TRBV13	TRBJ1-5	CASSFGTGQNQPQHF	TGTGCCAGCAGCTTTGGGACAGGACAAAATCAGCCCCAGCATTTT
.	few	TRBV6-1	TRBJ2-2	CASKALGEEVGELFF	TGTGCCAGCAAGGCCCTGGGGGAGGAGGTCGGGGAGCTGTTTTTT
TRBD1	.	TRBV4-3	TRBJ1-3	CASSPKTGVSGNTIYF	TGCGCCAGCAGCCCAAAAACAGGGGTCTCTGGAAACACCATATATTTT
.	.	TRBV9	TRBJ2-2	CASSVNSGGSTGELFF	TGTGCCAGCAGCGTGAACTCAGGGGGGTCCACCGGGGAGCTGTTTTTT
.	.	TRBV29-1	TRBJ2-3	CSVRQGNGGDTQYF	TGCAGCGTTCGCCAGGGAAACGGGGGAGATACGCAGTATTTT
.	.	TRBV19	TRBJ1-5	CASSNQGSNQPQHF	TGTGCCAGTAGTAACCAGGGAAGTAATCAGCCCCAGCATTTT
.	.	TRBV27	TRBJ1-5	CASRKQGTGQPQHF	TGTGCCAGCAGGAAACAGGGAACCGGACAGCCCCAGCATTTT
TRBD2	.	TRBV5-4	TRBJ2-1	CASSLKRETYNEQFF	TGTGCCAGCAGCTTGAAGCGGGAGACCTACAATGAGCAGTTCTTC
.	.	TRBV6-1	TRBJ2-2	CASKQGGAGTGELFF	TGTGCCAGCAAACAAGGGGGGGCGGGCACCGGGGAGCTGTTTTTT
TRBD1	.	TRBV7-9	TRBJ1-1	CASRGQTEAFF	TGTGCCAGCAGGGGACAGACAGAAGCTTTCTTT
TRBD2	.	TRBV19	TRBJ2-3	CASSIGGTSGGADTQYF	TGTGCCAGTAGTATAGGAGGGACTAGCGGGGGGGCCGATACGCAGTATTTT
.	once	TRBV6-1	TRBJ2-7	CASSEEWGQYYEQYF	TGTGCCAGCAGTGAGGAGTGGGGCCAGTACTACGAGCAGTACTTC
TRBD2	.	TRBV5-1	TRBJ2-3	CASSLRTSGSLDTQYF	TGCGCCAGCAGCTTAAGGACTAGCGGGAGTTTAGATACGCAGTATTTT
.	.	TRBV4-1	TRBJ2-3	CASSPPTGTDTQYF	TGCGCCAGCAGCCCCCCTACGGGGACAGATACGCAGTATTTT
TRBD2	.	TRBV9	TRBJ2-7	CASSEGWTSGIYEQYF	TGTGCCAGCAGCGAGGGGTGGACTAGCGGGATCTACGAGCAGTACTTC
TRBD2	.	TRBV5-6	TRBJ2-5	CASTIAGGPVETQYF	TGTGCCAGCACCATAGCGGGAGGGCCAGTGGAGACCCAGTACTTC
TRBD2	.	TRBV27	TRBJ2-1	CASSFSSGGLNEQFF	TGTGCCAGCAGTTTTTCCAGCGGGGGGCTTAATGAGCAGTTCTTC
TRBD1	.	TRBV9	TRBJ2-7	CASSGDRGDSYEQYF	TGTGCCAGCAGCGGTGACAGGGGAGATTCCTACGAGCAGTACTTC